The 17 T cell receptor beta chains below were found in one sample sequenced in a study of OX40 agonist ivuxolimab in advanced cancers. TCRdb's copy holds only in-frame clones and misses some; the assay was immunoSEQ multiplex PCR. The sample yields more than 35,000 clones, roughly 80% seen once. The source material was CD4+ or CD8+ T cells sorted from blood, sampled in a trial of the OX40 agonist ivuxolimab. The receptors shown here come from an adult with an advanced solid tumor such as melanoma, head and neck, liver or kidney cancer.

The V gene is TRBV6-6, the J gene TRBJ2-3; no clear D. Trimming stripped 6 bases from V and 5 bases from J, with 9 bases between. The CDR3 has 12 amino acids. CDR1 is MNHNY and CDR2 is SVGAGI in the germline V gene (reference sequence). CDR3 DNA sequence: TGTGCCAGCAGAGGTGTAGGAGATACGCAGTATTTT. It specifies CASRGVGDTQYF.

The chain is built from TRBV10-1 and TRBJ2-3; a possible D gene is TRBD1 (5 bases). Germline values: CDR1 WNHNN, CDR2 SYGVQD (reference sequence). V was clipped by 5 bases and J by 1 base, with 19 bases between them. CDR3 length: 17 amino acids. CDR3 region: CASSKGVGQEGTDTQYF. CDR3 in DNA: TGCGCCAGCAGTAAAGGGGTGGGCCAGGAAGGCACAGATACGCAGTATTTT.

Remarks on this clone: Other DNA sequences from this sample encode an identical CDR3 as well. This rearrangement joins TRBV7-2 to TRBJ1-4; D unclear. Deletions cut 1 base from V and 0 bases from J, with 6 bases between. Germline-derived CDR1 and CDR2 are SGHTA and FQGNSA. The CDR3 is 15 residues long. In DNA form, the CDR3 reads TGTGCCAGCAGCTTAGACAGCACAACTAATGAAAAACTGTTTTTT. Translating it yields CASSLDSTTNEKLFF.

This clone occurred a few times. The genes are TRBV19 and TRBJ1-1; 10 bases are a match to TRBD1. Trimming took 5 bases from V and 4 from J; bases not matched to a gene: 4. This CDR3 has 14 amino acids. Germline V CDR1 and CDR2: LNHDA, SQIVND (reference sequence). The CDR3 region is CASSGDRGGTEAFF. The CDR3 nucleotides are TGTGCCAGTAGTGGGGACAGGGGAGGCACTGAAGCTTTCTTT.

This clone occurred a few times. This chain uses TRBV19 with TRBJ1-3; the D is unclear. Germline-derived CDR1 and CDR2 are LNHDA and SQIVND (reference sequence). With 3 bases removed from V and 0 bases from J, the gap between germline ends came to 3 bases. This CDR3 is 13 amino acids long. CDR3 residues: CASSMASGNTIYF. The CDR3 DNA sequence: TGTGCCAGTAGTATGGCCTCTGGAAACACCATATATTTT.

The J gene is TRBJ1-1, the V gene TRBV25-1; D possibly corresponds to TRBD1 (5 bases). The CDR3 sequence is 16 residues long. Trimming stripped 6 bases from V and 5 bases from J, with 22 bases between. Germline V gene lookup returns CDR1 MGHDK and CDR2 SYGVNS. CDR3 protein: CASSQPLTGKGTEAFF. The CDR3 nucleotides are TGTGCCAGCAGCCAACCCCTGACTGGGAAGGGGACTGAAGCTTTCTTT.

J is TRBJ1-2 and V is TRBV4-2; D not certain. Between the trimmed V and J ends, which lost 1 base and 5 bases, there was a span of 5 bases. The CDR3 has 12 amino acids. Germline loops: CDR1 LGHNA, CDR2 YNFKEQ. CDR3 amino acids: CASSQVQYGYTF. The CDR3 nucleotides read TGTGCCAGCAGCCAAGTACAGTATGGCTACACCTTC.

Written as DNA, the CDR3 is TGTGCCAGTAGTACCACTAGCGGGAGAGCCGGGGAGCTGTTTTTT. This codes for CASSTTSGRAGELFF. The chain couples TRBV19 to TRBJ2-2; 11 positions agree with TRBD2. The CDR3 runs to 15 residues. The V gene end was trimmed by 4 bases and the J gene end by 6 bases; junction bases not matched to a gene: 4. CDR1 is LNHDA, CDR2 SQIVND, per germline (reference sequence).

This chain connects TRBV28 to TRBJ1-5; maybe TRBD1 (5 bases). The CDR3 totals 13 residues. Looked up from germline, CDR1 is MDHEN and CDR2 is SYDVKM. Trimming took 10 bases from V and 3 from J, leaving 13 bases between them. CDR3 DNA: TGTGCCACTAGGGGCCAAATCAATCAGCCCCAGCATTTT. Translated, it gives CATRGQINQPQHF.

The V call is TRBV7-9, the J call TRBJ2-5, with D possibly TRBD2 on 5 matching bases. V was pared by 4 bases and J by 4 bases, with 16 bases between. Germline V gene sequence: CDR1 SEHNR, CDR2 FQNEAQ (reference sequence). This CDR3 spans 15 amino acids. The CDR3 reads CASSYRGEGRETQYF. The CDR3 DNA reads TGTGCCAGCAGCTATCGGGGAGAGGGTAGAGAGACCCAGTACTTC.

The chain recombines TRBV11-2 with TRBJ2-1, with 10 bases identical to TRBD2. The trim removed 2 bases at V and 4 bases at J, leaving 5 bases unmatched. This CDR3 spans 16 amino acids. Germline CDR1 is SGHAT and CDR2 is FQNNGV. CDR3 in amino acids: CASSLIGAGGYNEQFF. CDR3 nucleotide sequence: TGTGCCAGCAGCTTAATCGGAGCGGGAGGGTACAATGAGCAGTTCTTC.

This clone was observed a single time. The chain combines TRBV18 with TRBJ2-1, with 10 positions matching TRBD2. This CDR3 has 15 amino acids. V lost 2 bases to trimming and J lost 16 bases; unmatched junction nucleotides: 14. Germline V gives CDR1 KGHSH, CDR2 LQKENI. CDR3 nucleotide sequence: TGTGCCAGCTCACCATCGACTAGCGGGCCGGCAGGGGATTTCTTC. Translation: CASSPSTSGPAGDFF.

The rearrangement links TRBV6-5 to TRBJ1-2; D gene unclear. The V end was cut by 0 bases, the J end by 4 bases, with 6 bases between. The CDR3 runs 13 residues. CDR1 and CDR2 from the germline V gene are MNHEY and SVGAGI. CDR3 residues: CASSYSVFYGYTF. In DNA form, the CDR3 reads TGTGCCAGCAGTTACTCTGTGTTCTATGGCTACACCTTC.

Remarks on this clone: At the DNA level, this CDR3 is encoded by other sequences in the same sample as well. The rearrangement uses TRBV6-5 and TRBJ1-3, with D unclear. Deletions cut 2 bases from V and 0 bases from J, with 5 bases between. CDR3 length: 14 residues. Germline CDR1 reads MNHEY; CDR2 reads SVGAGI. In DNA, the CDR3 is TGTGCCAGCAGTTACGGGAGCTCTGGAAACACCATATATTTT. Residues: CASSYGSSGNTIYF.

The genes are TRBV5-1 and TRBJ2-7, with 7 bases identical to TRBD1. The V and J ends lost 0 bases and 5 bases, in that order; junction bases with no gene match: 8. CDR3 size: 15 residues. Germline loops: CDR1 SGHRS, CDR2 YFSETQ. The CDR3 is CASSLAPGGINEQYF. In DNA form, the CDR3 reads TGCGCCAGCAGCTTGGCCCCAGGGGGAATTAACGAGCAGTACTTC.

This rearrangement joins TRBV19 to TRBJ2-1; D is undetermined. V was trimmed by 1 base and J by 6 bases, leaving 7 bases between them. Germline CDR1 LNHDA, CDR2 SQIVND (reference sequence). This CDR3 contains 13 residues. Here the CDR3 DNA reads TGTGCCAGTAGTATAGCCAGAAGCAATGAGCAGTTCTTC. The encoded protein is CASSIARSNEQFF.

The V call is TRBV5-1, the J call TRBJ2-2; D is uncertain. Germline V gene data show CDR1 as SGHRS and CDR2 as YFSETQ. The CDR3 runs to 15 residues. Trimming removed 1 base at V and 7 bases at J, with 14 bases between. CDR3 DNA: TGCGCCAGCAGCTTGTACGACCCTGGTAGCGGGGAGCTGTTTTTT. This codes for CASSLYDPGSGELFF.